This T cell receptor beta chain was sequenced during a study of blood T cell repertoires in COVID-19. J was trimmed by 0 bases and V by 6 bases; bases with no gene match: 8. Germline V gene sequence: CDR1 MNHEY, CDR2 SVGAGI. The CDR3 is made up of 15 amino acids. Profiled with immunoSEQ multiplex PCR; TCRdb holds only in-frame clones, not every one. The table has approximately 440,000 clones, around 89% seen once; the top ten hold roughly 12%. Seattle-derived patients entered the study during active infection and were followed longitudinally. The V gene is TRBV6-5, the J gene TRBJ2-7; the match to TRBD1 covers 7 bases. Sequencing input: peripheral blood. The TCR originated in a woman aged 50 to 60 with COVID-19, enrolled during active disease. The CDR3 DNA is TGTGCCAGCAGGAGGGACAGCTCCCTCTCCTACGAGCAGTACTTC. Residues: CASRRDSSLSYEQYF.